This T cell receptor (beta chain) comes out of a study of T-cell reconstitution after alpha-beta-depleted transplantation in children. Study-wide points: The high TCRbeta diversity at day 60 in some patients came from surviving recipient T cells and thymic progenitors. Newly generated T cells supplied most T-cell counts and diversity one year post-transplant.

Points on this clonotype: As yet, its antigen is unknown.

Germline V lookup: CDR1 MNHEY, CDR2 SVGAGI. Trimming removed 7 bases from V and 4 bases from J, with 10 bases in between. This CDR3 region has 12 residues. The library targeted TCRbeta and was prepared with unique molecular identifiers. Each CDR3 protein gets one entry after TCRdb re-called the PCR reads with MiXCR. The table shows just over 950,000 distinct CDR3 sequences, with roughly 29% occurring only once. The genes are TRBV6-5 and TRBJ1-1; D not resolved. Specimen: PBMCs, mostly from graft donor cells, collected 360 days after TCRalphabeta/CD19-depleted stem cell transplant. This sequence was found in a boy in the first two years of life who had a stem cell transplant for SCID, so the T cells may come from the graft donor. CDR3 sequence: CASTPGGTEAFF. In DNA, the CDR3 is TGTGCCAGCACCCCCGGTGGCACTGAAGCTTTCTTT.